Below are 21 T cell receptor beta chains sequenced from a single sample in a study of blood T cells in healthy people across ages. Combining a sample-barcoded 5' primer with a J-beta primer mix, a second PCR ran for 7 to 11 cycles. TCRdb redid the calling of the 5' RACE reads with MiXCR, one entry per CDR3 protein. The sample includes fewer than 2,000,000 distinct CDR3 sequences, about 32% seen only once; the top ten take about 11%. The sequenced material came from blood. These receptors all come from a woman aged 25 to 39 in good health.

The chain joins TRBV6-1 to TRBJ2-7; D is unclear. The CDR3 extends over 15 amino acids. Germline lookup yields CDR1 MNHNS and CDR2 SASEGT. Deletions cut 4 bases from V and 4 bases from J, with 17 bases between. In nucleotides, the CDR3 is TGTGCCAGCAGTGGTTCAAGCCACGATTCTTACGAGCAGTACTTC. Protein sequence: CASSGSSHDSYEQYF.

With respect to this clonotype: A read error may be the cause here, since a much bigger clone is one base away. The chain combines TRBV20-1 with TRBJ1-2; 8 nucleotides match TRBD1. Germline values: CDR1 DFQATT, CDR2 SNEGSKA (reference sequence). The CDR3 extends over 14 amino acids. CDR3 residues: CSAREGTGGLGHTF. The CDR3, as DNA: TGCAGTGCTAGGGAGGGGACAGGAGGGCTTGGCCACACCTTC.

This clonotype was found a few times. The J gene is TRBJ2-5, the V gene TRBV2, with D possibly being TRBD1 or TRBD2 (7 bases each). Germline CDR1 is SNHLY and CDR2 is FYNNEI. CDR3 size: 14 residues. The germline V and J ends were trimmed by 8 bases and 11 bases, with 24 bases remaining between them. The CDR3, as DNA: TGTGCCAGCGGTAGAGACAGGGCCGCGGGGGAGCAGTACTTC. Translating gives CASGRDRAAGEQYF.

This clonotype was detected a few times. The J gene is TRBJ2-5, the V gene TRBV12-3 or TRBV12-4, with D tentatively TRBD1 (6 bases). Trimming cost V 5 bases and J 11 bases, with 21 bases left between them. CDR3 length: 14 residues. The CDR3 nucleotides read TGTGCCAGCAGTCCCGACAGGACCAGGAGTCGGCAGTACTTC. Protein sequence: CASSPDRTRSRQYF.

This clonotype has just a few counts. A read error may account for a junction end that differs from germline. The chain joins TRBV27 to TRBJ2-6, with D possibly TRBD1 on 6 matching bases. There are 14 residues in the CDR3. The germline V gene has CDR1 MNHEY and CDR2 SMNVEV (reference sequence). The CDR3: CASRDSSGANVRTF. The CDR3 DNA is TGTGCCAGCAGGGACAGCTCTGGGGCCAACGTCCGGACTTTC.

On this clonotype: Its ends do not fully match the called genes, so a read error is possible. DNA for the CDR3: TGTGCCTGCAGCTTATATCCCCGAGCGGGCGGGGAGCTGTTTTTT. Amino acid sequence: CACSLYPRAGGELFF. The chain links TRBV7-3 to TRBJ2-2; TRBD2 might be the D (6 bases). Per the germline V gene, CDR1 is SGHTA and CDR2 is FQGTGA. The CDR3 is 15 amino acids.

J is TRBJ1-2 and V is TRBV28, with D uncertain. Trimming pared 5 bases from V and 4 bases from J, leaving 14 bases between. The CDR3 has 14 amino acids. Per the germline V gene, CDR1 is MDHEN and CDR2 is SYDVKM. Here the CDR3 reads CASSTPRLGYGYTF. The CDR3 bases are TGTGCCAGCAGTACGCCCCGGCTAGGCTATGGCTACACCTTC.

The sample holds a few counts of this clonotype. The genes are TRBV5-5 and TRBJ2-5, with D uncertain. With 5 bases removed from V and 1 base from J, the gap between germline ends came to 12 bases. Germline CDR1 reads SGHKS; CDR2 reads YYEKEE (reference sequence). The CDR3 is 14 amino acids. Here the CDR3 reads CASSPRAPQETQYF. Written as DNA, the CDR3 is TGTGCCAGCAGTCCCCGCGCGCCCCAAGAGACCCAGTACTTC.

Details on this clonotype: A much larger clone sits a single nucleotide away, making a read error possible. The chain uses TRBV10-3 and TRBJ2-5; D is undetermined. The germline gives CDR1 ENHRY, CDR2 SYGVKD. There are 15 residues in the CDR3. The CDR3 DNA reads as TGTACCATCAGTGAGTCGGATGGACCGATGGGGACCCAGTACTTC. This codes for CTISESDGPMGTQYF.

As to this clonotype: A much larger clonotype is one base distant, so this may be a read error. This rearrangement joins TRBV7-2 to TRBJ1-5; perhaps TRBD1 as D (6 bases). CDR3 length: 14 residues. CDR1 SGHTA and CDR2 FQGNSA come from the germline V gene. CDR3 sequence: CVSSHGQSNQPQHF. The CDR3 region has the DNA TGTGTCAGCAGCCACGGACAGAGCAATCAGCCCCAGCATTTT.

This clonotype was seen ten or more times. V is TRBV7-9 and J is TRBJ2-7; TRBD1 matches at 7 bases. V lost 3 bases and J lost 5; bases outside the gene matches: 4. The CDR3 covers 13 residues. CDR1 is SEHNR, CDR2 FQNEAQ, per germline (reference sequence). CDR3 bases: TGTGCCAGCAGCTTGACAGGGAGCCACGAGCAGTACTTC. This encodes CASSLTGSHEQYF.

The chain couples TRBV20-1 to TRBJ1-1; TRBD1 matches at 11 bases. CDR1 is DFQATT and CDR2 is SNEGSKA in the germline V gene (reference sequence). This CDR3 is 16 amino acids long. The J segment lost 7 bases and the V segment lost 3 bases, leaving 13 bases of the junction unmatched. This chain's CDR3 is CSARVLPGQGGFEAFF. The CDR3 DNA is TGCAGTGCTAGGGTGTTACCGGGACAGGGGGGATTTGAAGCTTTCTTT.

This clonotype has only a few counts. CDR3 protein: CASSETSGSHNEQFF. The CDR3 DNA follows: TGTGCCAGCAGCGAGACTAGCGGGAGCCACAATGAGCAGTTCTTC. The V and J genes are TRBV11-2 and TRBJ2-1; 12 bases line up with TRBD2. Germline CDR1 SGHAT, CDR2 FQNNGV. The CDR3 has 15 amino acids. Trimming removed 5 bases from V and 5 bases from J; junction bases left unmatched: 4.

This clonotype occurred a few times. The CDR3 coding sequence is TGTGCCAGCAGCCCCAGAGGGCCAGGGATCTACAATGAGCAGTTCTTC. Translated, it gives CASSPRGPGIYNEQFF. The rearrangement links TRBV28 to TRBJ2-1; TRBD1 or TRBD2 may be the D gene (5 bases each). CDR1 and CDR2 (germline): MDHEN, SYDVKM. The CDR3 runs 16 residues. V was shortened by 6 bases and J by 3 bases, with 18 bases between the two germline ends.

The rearrangement links TRBV6-1 to TRBJ1-5; D perhaps matches TRBD1 (5 bases). Per germline, CDR1 MNHNS and CDR2 SASEGT. The CDR3 is 14 residues long. The germline V and J ends were trimmed by 6 bases and 5 bases, with 14 bases remaining between them. The CDR3 is CASRGQPSHQPQHF. The CDR3 DNA sequence: TGTGCCAGCAGAGGACAACCCAGCCATCAGCCCCAGCATTTT.

At least ten counts were recorded for this clonotype. The chain uses TRBV7-9 and TRBJ2-7; TRBD1 matches at 12 bases. This CDR3 has 15 amino acids. CDR1 and CDR2 from the germline V gene are SEHNR and FQNEAQ (reference sequence). Germline trimming cut 4 bases from V and 2 bases from J; bases unmatched to any gene: 3. The CDR3: CASSSGDRGPYEQYF. The CDR3 DNA sequence: TGTGCCAGCAGCTCTGGGGACAGGGGGCCCTACGAGCAGTACTTC.

The V gene is TRBV20-1, the J gene TRBJ2-7; TRBD1 agrees at 9 bases. Germline assignment: CDR1 DFQATT and CDR2 SNEGSKA (reference sequence). The CDR3 length is 14 residues. V was clipped by 8 bases and J by 3 bases; unmatched bases: 11. The CDR3: CSSRPGTGIYEQYF. CDR3 nucleotide sequence: TGCAGTTCCCGCCCGGGGACAGGGATCTACGAGCAGTACTTC.

The table lists this clonotype with many counts. The chain couples TRBV3-1 to TRBJ1-2; no clear D gene. The CDR3 has 11 amino acids. V lost 10 bases and J lost 4, with 10 bases in between. Germline V gene data show CDR1 as LGHDT and CDR2 as YNNKEL (reference sequence). The CDR3 coding sequence is TGTGCCACCTCATTGGGCTATGGCTACACCTTC. It is translated as CATSLGYGYTF. Filled out from reference TRBV3-1 and TRBJ1-2, the complete variable domain reads DTAVSQTPKYLVTQMGNDKSIKCEQNLGHDTMYWYKQDSKKFLKIMFSYNNKELIINETVPNRFSPKSPDKAHLNLHINSLELGDSAVYFCATSLGYGYTFGSGTRLTVV.

The chain links TRBV5-1 to TRBJ2-1, with 7 bases identical to TRBD1. Germline V gene lookup returns CDR1 SGHRS and CDR2 YFSETQ. The CDR3 spans 18 residues. The trim removed 2 bases at V and 0 bases at J, leaving 11 bases unmatched. For the CDR3, the DNA is TGCGCCAGCAGCTTCACGACAGGGACCACCCGCTCCTACAATGAGCAGTTCTTC. Protein sequence: CASSFTTGTTRSYNEQFF.

The J gene is TRBJ2-3, the V gene TRBV2; D is undetermined. Germline lookup yields CDR1 SNHLY and CDR2 FYNNEI. CDR3 size: 14 residues. V lost 6 bases to trimming and J lost 2 bases, with 12 bases between them. CDR3 bases: TGTGCCAGCAGGTATTCAGGCATCACAGATACGCAGTATTTT. Translating it yields CASRYSGITDTQYF.

CDR3 in amino acids: CASSLYRGFPEAFF. The CDR3 DNA sequence: TGTGCCAGCAGCTTATACAGGGGATTTCCCGAAGCTTTCTTT. V gene TRBV11-2 combines with J gene TRBJ1-1; 7 nucleotides agree with TRBD1. J lost 8 bases, V lost 2 bases, and 8 bases had no gene match. CDR3 length: 14 residues. Germline V lookup: CDR1 SGHAT, CDR2 FQNNGV.